What follows is one TCR beta chain and its context. This clonotype occurred a few times. It lacks a known antigen. Qualities for individual bases were not recorded, and no much larger clone is one base off. The sample was run on an Illumina NovaSeq 6000. TCRalpha and TCRbeta cDNA libraries were constructed by 5'RACE with constant-segment primers, with sample barcodes and unique molecular identifiers being introduced. RNA was extracted from every sample with Trizol reagent. Library amplification was performed in two PCR steps, and a second sample barcode and Illumina TruSeq adapters were introduced in the second step. Sequencing of the libraries was done on an Illumina NovaSeq, producing 2 x 150 bp paired-end reads. Regarding the original processing steps: Reads were demultiplexed and collapsed into UMI-guided consensus sequences with migec v1.2.7. With mixcr v2.1.11, UMI consensuses were aligned to TRA and TRB V and J templates and assembled into clonotypes. Clonotypes were classified as expanded or contracted when called significant by both edgeR and NoisET, with noise models trained on biological replicates. For edgeR calls, the cutoffs were a false discovery rate-adjusted p below 0.01 and a log2 fold-change threshold of 1. As an exploratory analysis of dynamics, max-normalized trajectories of the 1000 most abundant clonotypes were examined by PCA with hierarchical clustering. Separately sequenced CD4+ and CD8+ repertoires were used to assign a CD4 or CD8 phenotype to each responding clone. TCRdb reprocessed the public reads (quality trimming at Q25 with fastp, clone calling with MiXCR) and kept in-frame beta chains. Under each unique CDR3 protein, matching rows form one entry showing the most common genes and DNA. The V and J calls here are based on TCRdb, not the publication. The sample table shows around 100,000 distinct CDR3 sequences, and around a fifth are seen once. Roughly 37% of the sample lies in the top ten.

PBMCs were isolated by Ficoll-Paque density gradient centrifugation. This entry is derived from a study of T-cell memory formation after mild COVID-19 (dated by TCRdb to about 2021). With regard to the full study: TCR sequence clusters from the two donors were found to be largely donor specific. In a couple of donors, T-cell clones that expanded and contracted after mild COVID-19 were tracked by sequencing TCRalpha and TCRbeta repertoires over time. The cohort was made up of two young adult volunteers, one female and one male, who were previously healthy. Broader findings and caveats from the paper: Only a couple of mild cases were covered in the study, and larger cohorts including severe cases with pre-infection samples were considered necessary. SARS-CoV-2 specificity was not confirmed for the second-wave clones peaking on day 37. Some responding clones were detected in pre-infection memory, suggesting pre-existing cross-reactive memory T cells joined the SARS-CoV-2 response. Contracting CD4+ clones were located mainly in the CM and EM memory subsets, whereas CD8+ clones were found to be enriched in EMRA. Clones contracting from day 15 to 85 had balanced CD4/CD8 phenotypes, while a second wave expanding from day 15 to 37 was biased towards CD4+.

The TCR sequence derives from a man aged 18-30 years who had mild COVID-19 (a few samples of this study predate the infection). The sample titles of this study are shuffled in the database, so cell type and time point are left out; the donor was told from shared clones. Sequencing input: PBMCs or a T cell subset sorted from them (not recorded which).

The CDR3 reads CSVGRLAGREQFF. The nucleotide sequence is TGCAGCGTGGGAAGGCTAGCGGGGCGTGAGCAGTTCTTC. The receptor chain draws on TRBV29-1 and TRBJ2-1; 9 bases in the middle match TRBD2. The CDR1 and CDR2 encoded by the germline V gene are SQVTM and ANQGSEA. The CDR3 holds 13 amino acids from the cysteine to the phenylalanine. Just CDR3 DNA is preserved here, 39 bases in frame from base 1. V is cut back by 6 bases and J by 9 bases, with 9 bases in the junction unmatched.